The following is a T cell receptor beta chain sequence with its context. The data originate from a study of T cell responses to AZD1222 COVID-19 vaccine. V shed 2 bases and J 4 bases; nucleotides not matched to a gene: 8. This CDR3 contains 16 residues. From germline, CDR1 is LNHNV and CDR2 YYDKDF (reference sequence). Only in-frame clones appear in the TCRdb table, and some are missing; sequencing was by immunoSEQ multiplex PCR. The data hold roughly 120,000 clones, with 90% to 95% observed a single time. The receptor comes from an adult in good health. Sequences were derived from peripheral blood, sampled on day 0 of AZD1222 vaccination. This chain connects TRBV15 to TRBJ2-1, with TRBD2 matching over 7 bases. This CDR3 is CATSRIAGGRYNEQFF. CDR3 in DNA: TGTGCCACCAGCAGAATAGCGGGCGGGAGATACAATGAGCAGTTCTTC.